What follows is one TCR beta chain and its context. The data belong to a study of blood T cell repertoires in COVID-19. The V gene's germline CDR1 is DFQATT and CDR2 SNEGSKA (reference sequence). The CDR3 has 12 residues. Trimming took off 3 bases at V and 6 bases at J, with 11 bases between the two ends. Using immunoSEQ multiplex PCR, the repertoire was profiled, and TCRdb retains in-frame clones only, with some absent. The data hold tens of thousands of clones, with approximately 83% observed a single time. This chain connects TRBV20-1 to TRBJ1-2, with D tentatively TRBD1 (5 bases). This receptor was taken from a human donor in a cohort sampled during active COVID-19. The sample consisted of peripheral blood. The CDR3 coding sequence is TGCAGTGCTAGTGAGGGGAGGGATGGCTACACCTTC. Encoded protein: CSASEGRDGYTF.